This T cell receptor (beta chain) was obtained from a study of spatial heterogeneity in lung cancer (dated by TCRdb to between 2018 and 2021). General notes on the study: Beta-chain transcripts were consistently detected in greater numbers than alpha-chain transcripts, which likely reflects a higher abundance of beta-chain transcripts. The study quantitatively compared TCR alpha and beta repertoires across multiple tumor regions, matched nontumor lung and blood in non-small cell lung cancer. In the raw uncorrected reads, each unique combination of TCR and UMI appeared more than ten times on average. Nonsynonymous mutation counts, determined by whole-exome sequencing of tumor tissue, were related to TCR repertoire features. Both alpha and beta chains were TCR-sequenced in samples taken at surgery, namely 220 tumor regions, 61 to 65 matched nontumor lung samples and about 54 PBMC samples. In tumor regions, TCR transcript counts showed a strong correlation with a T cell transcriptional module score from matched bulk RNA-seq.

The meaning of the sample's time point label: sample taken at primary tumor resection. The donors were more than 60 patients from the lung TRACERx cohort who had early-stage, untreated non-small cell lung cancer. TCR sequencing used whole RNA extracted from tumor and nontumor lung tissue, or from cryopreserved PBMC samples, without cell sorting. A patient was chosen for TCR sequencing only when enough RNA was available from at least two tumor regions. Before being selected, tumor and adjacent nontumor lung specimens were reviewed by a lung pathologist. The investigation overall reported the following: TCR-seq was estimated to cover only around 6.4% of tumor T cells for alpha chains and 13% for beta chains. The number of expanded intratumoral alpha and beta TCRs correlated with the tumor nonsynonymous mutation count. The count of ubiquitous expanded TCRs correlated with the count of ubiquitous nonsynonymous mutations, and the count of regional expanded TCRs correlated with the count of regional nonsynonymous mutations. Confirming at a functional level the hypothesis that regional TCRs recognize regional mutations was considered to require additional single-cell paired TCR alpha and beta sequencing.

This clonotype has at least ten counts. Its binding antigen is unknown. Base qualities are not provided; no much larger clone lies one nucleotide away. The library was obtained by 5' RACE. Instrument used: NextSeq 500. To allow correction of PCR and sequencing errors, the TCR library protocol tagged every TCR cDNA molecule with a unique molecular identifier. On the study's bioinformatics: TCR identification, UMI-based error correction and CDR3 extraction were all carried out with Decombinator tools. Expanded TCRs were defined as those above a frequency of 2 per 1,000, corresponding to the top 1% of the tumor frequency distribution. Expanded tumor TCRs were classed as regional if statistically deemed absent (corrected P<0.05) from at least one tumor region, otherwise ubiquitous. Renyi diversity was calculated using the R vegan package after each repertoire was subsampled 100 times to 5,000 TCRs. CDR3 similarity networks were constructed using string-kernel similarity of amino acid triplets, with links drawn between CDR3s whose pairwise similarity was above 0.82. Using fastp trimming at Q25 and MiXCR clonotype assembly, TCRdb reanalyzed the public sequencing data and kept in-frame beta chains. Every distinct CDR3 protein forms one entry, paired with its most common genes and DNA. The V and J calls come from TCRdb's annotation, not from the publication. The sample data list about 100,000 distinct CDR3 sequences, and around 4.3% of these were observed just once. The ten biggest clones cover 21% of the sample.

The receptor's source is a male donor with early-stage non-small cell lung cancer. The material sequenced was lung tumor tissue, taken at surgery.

The CDR3 protein is CASSYSATLRGTEAFF. The DNA reads as follows: TGTGCCAGCAGTTACTCCGCGACCTTAAGAGGGACTGAAGCTTTCTTT. In this chain, TRBV6-6 is recombined with TRBJ1-1; the D segment cannot be called with confidence. V loses 0 bases, J loses 5 bases, and the germline ends lie 16 bases apart. Looking up the germline V gene (reference sequence) yields CDR1 MNHNY and CDR2 SVGAGI. From cysteine to phenylalanine, the CDR3 is 16 amino acids long. The CDR3 DNA has 48 bases and is translated from base 1.